A selection of T cell receptor beta chains follows, all from one sample in a study of molecular identifiers for immune sequencing clone quantification. TCRdb fed the PCR reads into MiXCR, producing one record per CDR3 protein. The repertoire holds under 650,000 distinct CDR3 sequences, with 20% as singletons. Sequenced sample: naive CD8+ T cells from blood, with Jurkat cell RNA spiked in. All receptors come from a human donor in good health. Some libraries in this study had Jurkat cell RNA spiked in. CDR3s include the opening cysteine and the closing phenylalanine or tryptophan. A D gene is named only where the DNA matches it firmly. Where a row states a size, it is once, few, many or the class of an expanded clone; other rows omit it.

cdr3_nt: TGTGCCAGCACCCCCGGGGAAGAGGGATATGGCTACACCTTC; cdr3_aa: CASTPGEEGYGYTF; d_call: -; j_call: TRBJ1-2; v_call: TRBV12-3/TRBV12-4; clone_size: many
cdr3_nt: TGCGCCAGCAGCCAAGTCGGACAGGGATTTACTGGCTACACCTTC; cdr3_aa: CASSQVGQGFTGYTF; d_call: TRBD1; j_call: TRBJ1-2; v_call: TRBV4-1; clone_size: many
cdr3_nt: TGTGCCAGCAGTGAATCCGGACAGAGAGAAGCTTTCTTT; cdr3_aa: CASSESGQREAFF; d_call: -; j_call: TRBJ1-1; v_call: TRBV25-1; clone_size: few
cdr3_nt: TGTGCCAGCACCCGGCGGGGGGCTACGCCCGGAAACACCATATATTTT; cdr3_aa: CASTRRGATPGNTIYF; d_call: -; j_call: TRBJ1-3; v_call: TRBV7-9; clone_size: -
cdr3_nt: TGTGCCACCAGCCCCGGGACTAGCGGGGTGGATACGCAGTATTTT; cdr3_aa: CATSPGTSGVDTQYF; d_call: TRBD2; j_call: TRBJ2-3; v_call: TRBV24-1; clone_size: few
cdr3_nt: TGTGCCAGTAGTCCAAGGGTCGTCTACAATGAGCAGTTCTTC; cdr3_aa: CASSPRVVYNEQFF; d_call: -; j_call: TRBJ2-1; v_call: TRBV19; clone_size: -
cdr3_nt: TGTGCCAGCAGTTCTGCTGCAGGGACAGGTGTCAATCAGCCCCAGCATTTT; cdr3_aa: CASSSAAGTGVNQPQHF; d_call: TRBD1; j_call: TRBJ1-5; v_call: TRBV27; clone_size: many
cdr3_nt: TGTGCCAGCAGCTTAGGACCCCTCGGGGATAATTCACCCCTCCACTTT; cdr3_aa: CASSLGPLGDNSPLHF; d_call: -; j_call: TRBJ1-6; v_call: TRBV7-9; clone_size: many
cdr3_nt: TGCGCCAGCAGCTTGGTTTTCCTTGGGGATTCACCCCTCCACTTT; cdr3_aa: CASSLVFLGDSPLHF; d_call: -; j_call: TRBJ1-6; v_call: TRBV5-1; clone_size: -
cdr3_nt: TGTGCCAGCAGTTTAGAAAGAAGGGACAGGGGGCGTTTGAATTCACCCCTCCACTTT; cdr3_aa: CASSLERRDRGRLNSPLHF; d_call: TRBD1; j_call: TRBJ1-6; v_call: TRBV12-3/TRBV12-4; clone_size: many
cdr3_nt: TGCAGCGTTGCTGCCCCTGAAGCTTTCTTT; cdr3_aa: CSVAAPEAFF; d_call: -; j_call: TRBJ1-1; v_call: TRBV29-1; clone_size: many
cdr3_nt: TGTGCCAGCAGAATCACAGGGGATAACACCGGGGAGCTGTTTTTT; cdr3_aa: CASRITGDNTGELFF; d_call: TRBD1; j_call: TRBJ2-2; v_call: TRBV12-3/TRBV12-4; clone_size: few
cdr3_nt: TGCGCCAGCAGCCAAGAGGGTACTAGCGGAGTAGGGACCGGGGAGCTGTTTTTT; cdr3_aa: CASSQEGTSGVGTGELFF; d_call: TRBD2; j_call: TRBJ2-2; v_call: TRBV4-3; clone_size: few
cdr3_nt: TGTGCCAGCAGCCAATACGACGGATTTAATGAAAAACTGTCTTTT; cdr3_aa: CASSQYDGFNEKLSF; d_call: -; j_call: TRBJ1-4; v_call: TRBV3-1; clone_size: -
cdr3_nt: TGTGCCAGCAGCCTCCGGGCAGGGAGTGAGCAGTTCTTC; cdr3_aa: CASSLRAGSEQFF; d_call: -; j_call: TRBJ2-1; v_call: TRBV11-2; clone_size: -
cdr3_nt: TGTGCCAGCAGCTTGGATGTTAACTACGAGCAGTACTTC; cdr3_aa: CASSLDVNYEQYF; d_call: -; j_call: TRBJ2-7; v_call: TRBV5-6; clone_size: many
cdr3_nt: TGTGCCAGCAGCCACCGGACCCAAGAGACCCAGTACTTC; cdr3_aa: CASSHRTQETQYF; d_call: -; j_call: TRBJ2-5; v_call: TRBV7-8; clone_size: many
cdr3_nt: TGTGCCAGCAGCTCCAAGGGACTAGCGGGCCCCCACGCGGACACCGGGGAGCTGTTTTTT; cdr3_aa: CASSSKGLAGPHADTGELFF; d_call: TRBD2; j_call: TRBJ2-2; v_call: TRBV7-9; clone_size: many
cdr3_nt: TGTGCCAGTACCCCGTCCTCGGGATTTGGAAACACCATATATTTT; cdr3_aa: CASTPSSGFGNTIYF; d_call: -; j_call: TRBJ1-3; v_call: TRBV19; clone_size: few
cdr3_nt: TGCAGCGTTGTTGGAGCCGGCGGGAGGGCCGGGGAGCAGTACTTC; cdr3_aa: CSVVGAGGRAGEQYF; d_call: TRBD2; j_call: TRBJ2-7; v_call: TRBV29-1; clone_size: many
cdr3_nt: TGTGCCAGCAGTGAATCGTATACGCAGTATTTT; cdr3_aa: CASSESYTQYF; d_call: -; j_call: TRBJ2-3; v_call: TRBV25-1; clone_size: few
cdr3_nt: TGTGCCAGCAGCTTAGTGGGACAGACAGATACGCAGTATTTT; cdr3_aa: CASSLVGQTDTQYF; d_call: TRBD1; j_call: TRBJ2-3; v_call: TRBV7-6; clone_size: -
cdr3_nt: TGTGCCAGCAGCTTTCCACTAGCGGGGGGCTTATCGACGCAGTATTTT; cdr3_aa: CASSFPLAGGLSTQYF; d_call: TRBD2; j_call: TRBJ2-3; v_call: TRBV7-9; clone_size: many
cdr3_nt: TGCAGCGTCGACTACCCCGGGACAGGTGTCGGAGAGACCCAGTACTTC; cdr3_aa: CSVDYPGTGVGETQYF; d_call: TRBD1; j_call: TRBJ2-5; v_call: TRBV29-1; clone_size: -
cdr3_nt: TGTGCCATCCAGGGTCCCAATTCACCCCTCCACTTT; cdr3_aa: CAIQGPNSPLHF; d_call: -; j_call: TRBJ1-6; v_call: TRBV10-3; clone_size: few
cdr3_nt: TGTGCCAGCAGCTTTATTGGACAGGGTGGCACTGAAGCTTTCTTT; cdr3_aa: CASSFIGQGGTEAFF; d_call: TRBD1; j_call: TRBJ1-1; v_call: TRBV7-9; clone_size: few
cdr3_nt: TGCGCCGGCAGCTTCTTTGGGGGGCAGGGGCAGACTAACTATGGCTACACCTTC; cdr3_aa: CAGSFFGGQGQTNYGYTF; d_call: -; j_call: TRBJ1-2; v_call: TRBV5-1; clone_size: -
cdr3_nt: TGTGCCAGTAGTATAGATCTAGGGACAGCCTACGAGCAGTACTTC; cdr3_aa: CASSIDLGTAYEQYF; d_call: TRBD1; j_call: TRBJ2-7; v_call: TRBV19; clone_size: many
cdr3_nt: TGTGCCAGCAGCGTAGTGATGGGCACCGGGGAGCTGTTTTTT; cdr3_aa: CASSVVMGTGELFF; d_call: -; j_call: TRBJ2-2; v_call: TRBV9; clone_size: many
cdr3_nt: TGTGCCAGCAGTGAATTCAGGTGGGGGGCCTACGAGCAGTACTTC; cdr3_aa: CASSEFRWGAYEQYF; d_call: -; j_call: TRBJ2-7; v_call: TRBV6-1; clone_size: -
cdr3_nt: TGTGCCAGCAGTTACGGGGTACGCCTAGCGGACCAAGAGACCCAGTACTTC; cdr3_aa: CASSYGVRLADQETQYF; d_call: TRBD2; j_call: TRBJ2-5; v_call: TRBV6-2/TRBV6-3; clone_size: few
cdr3_nt: TGTGCCAGCAGTTTATCAGGACAGGGGCTTTCCACAGATACGCAGTATTTT; cdr3_aa: CASSLSGQGLSTDTQYF; d_call: TRBD1; j_call: TRBJ2-3; v_call: TRBV27; clone_size: many
cdr3_nt: TGTGCCAGCAGCTTGGAACGAACTGAAGCTTTCTTT; cdr3_aa: CASSLERTEAFF; d_call: -; j_call: TRBJ1-1; v_call: TRBV13; clone_size: many
cdr3_nt: TGCAGCGCAAACCTTCCCGGGGGGGGCACAGATACGCAGTATTTT; cdr3_aa: CSANLPGGGTDTQYF; d_call: TRBD2; j_call: TRBJ2-3; v_call: TRBV29-1; clone_size: many
cdr3_nt: TGCGCCAGCAGACCAGGGTTGGCTAATGAAAAACTGTTTTTT; cdr3_aa: CASRPGLANEKLFF; d_call: -; j_call: TRBJ1-4; v_call: TRBV4-1; clone_size: many
cdr3_nt: TGTGCCAGCAGCTCCCGGGACAGCCGCACAGATACGCAGTATTTT; cdr3_aa: CASSSRDSRTDTQYF; d_call: TRBD1; j_call: TRBJ2-3; v_call: TRBV7-9; clone_size: many
cdr3_nt: TGTGCCAGTAGTACTACTGGTAAACTGTTTTTT; cdr3_aa: CASSTTGKLFF; d_call: -; j_call: TRBJ1-4; v_call: TRBV19; clone_size: many
cdr3_nt: TGCAGTGCTAGAGACCCCTTGACTAGCGGGGGTTACAATGAGCAGTTCTTC; cdr3_aa: CSARDPLTSGGYNEQFF; d_call: TRBD2; j_call: TRBJ2-1; v_call: TRBV20-1; clone_size: few
cdr3_nt: TGTGCCAGCAGTTACTCGAGAGGACAGGGAGGTGGCGGGGAGCTGTTTTTT; cdr3_aa: CASSYSRGQGGGGELFF; d_call: TRBD1; j_call: TRBJ2-2; v_call: TRBV6-5; clone_size: few
cdr3_nt: TGTGCCAGCATGAGTAGCGGAAACACCGGGGAGCTGTTTTTT; cdr3_aa: CASMSSGNTGELFF; d_call: -; j_call: TRBJ2-2; v_call: TRBV27; clone_size: few
cdr3_nt: TGTGCCAGCAGTTACCTGGGACTAGCGGGAAGGGATACCGGGGAGCTGTTTTTT; cdr3_aa: CASSYLGLAGRDTGELFF; d_call: TRBD2; j_call: TRBJ2-2; v_call: TRBV6-6; clone_size: -
cdr3_nt: TGTGCCAGCAGTGTCTCGACAGTCAATGAGCAGTTCTTC; cdr3_aa: CASSVSTVNEQFF; d_call: -; j_call: TRBJ2-1; v_call: TRBV25-1; clone_size: many
cdr3_nt: TGTGCCAGTAGCAACAGGGGGCTCCAAGAGACCCAGTACTTC; cdr3_aa: CASSNRGLQETQYF; d_call: TRBD1; j_call: TRBJ2-5; v_call: TRBV19; clone_size: many
cdr3_nt: TGTGCCAGCAGTTTGGTATTTGGGGGCGCGGGGAGCACTGAAGCTTTCTTT; cdr3_aa: CASSLVFGGAGSTEAFF; d_call: -; j_call: TRBJ1-1; v_call: TRBV27; clone_size: -
cdr3_nt: TGTGCCAGCAGTTACTCTGGGGGCGATAGCACAGATACGCAGTATTTT; cdr3_aa: CASSYSGGDSTDTQYF; d_call: -; j_call: TRBJ2-3; v_call: TRBV6-5; clone_size: many
cdr3_nt: TGTGCCTGGAGTGTGGGAAGCGGGGCAGATACGCAGTATTTT; cdr3_aa: CAWSVGSGADTQYF; d_call: TRBD2; j_call: TRBJ2-3; v_call: TRBV30; clone_size: many
cdr3_nt: TGCAGCGTTGAGTGGTTAGAAGCTAGCCCGGGCACAGATACGCAGTATTTT; cdr3_aa: CSVEWLEASPGTDTQYF; d_call: -; j_call: TRBJ2-3; v_call: TRBV29-1; clone_size: many
cdr3_nt: TGTGCCAGCAGCGGTACAGGGTCAAATGAAAAACTGTTTTTT; cdr3_aa: CASSGTGSNEKLFF; d_call: -; j_call: TRBJ1-4; v_call: TRBV7-9; clone_size: -
cdr3_nt: TGTGCCAGCAGCCCCTTAGCGGGATCTGATACGCAGTATTTT; cdr3_aa: CASSPLAGSDTQYF; d_call: TRBD2; j_call: TRBJ2-3; v_call: TRBV2; clone_size: many
cdr3_nt: TGTGCCAGCAGCTTGGCTGGACAGGGATCTCAGTACTTC; cdr3_aa: CASSLAGQGSQYF; d_call: TRBD1; j_call: TRBJ2-7; v_call: TRBV5-4; clone_size: many
cdr3_nt: TGTGCCAGCAGCTCCAGGGGGGGAACTGGAAACACCATATGTTTT; cdr3_aa: CASSSRGGTGNTICF; d_call: TRBD1; j_call: TRBJ1-3; v_call: TRBV7-9; clone_size: -
cdr3_nt: TGTGCCAGCAGCTTGGCCGAAGATACGCAGTATTTT; cdr3_aa: CASSLAEDTQYF; d_call: -; j_call: TRBJ2-3; v_call: TRBV5-4; clone_size: many
cdr3_nt: TGTGCCATCACTAGCGACCCATCCGGCGGCAATGAGCAGTTCTTC; cdr3_aa: CAITSDPSGGNEQFF; d_call: -; j_call: TRBJ2-1; v_call: TRBV10-3; clone_size: -
cdr3_nt: TGTGCCACCACCGCCGGGGGGCCCTACGAGCAGTACTTC; cdr3_aa: CATTAGGPYEQYF; d_call: -; j_call: TRBJ2-7; v_call: TRBV6-5; clone_size: -
cdr3_nt: TGTGCCAGCAGTGAAACAGGCAATCAGTCCCAGCATTTT; cdr3_aa: CASSETGNQSQHF; d_call: -; j_call: TRBJ1-5; v_call: TRBV2; clone_size: -
cdr3_nt: TGTGCCATCAGTGAGACCGGAGCCATGGGCAATCAGCCCCAGCATTTT; cdr3_aa: CAISETGAMGNQPQHF; d_call: -; j_call: TRBJ1-5; v_call: TRBV10-3; clone_size: -
cdr3_nt: TGTGCCAGCAGTCAGGGGAATACGCAGTATTTT; cdr3_aa: CASSQGNTQYF; d_call: -; j_call: TRBJ2-3; v_call: TRBV12-3/TRBV12-4; clone_size: many
cdr3_nt: TGTGCCAGTAGTATTAAGGGGACTAGCGGGAGCGCCGAGACCCAGTACTTC; cdr3_aa: CASSIKGTSGSAETQYF; d_call: TRBD2; j_call: TRBJ2-5; v_call: TRBV19; clone_size: few